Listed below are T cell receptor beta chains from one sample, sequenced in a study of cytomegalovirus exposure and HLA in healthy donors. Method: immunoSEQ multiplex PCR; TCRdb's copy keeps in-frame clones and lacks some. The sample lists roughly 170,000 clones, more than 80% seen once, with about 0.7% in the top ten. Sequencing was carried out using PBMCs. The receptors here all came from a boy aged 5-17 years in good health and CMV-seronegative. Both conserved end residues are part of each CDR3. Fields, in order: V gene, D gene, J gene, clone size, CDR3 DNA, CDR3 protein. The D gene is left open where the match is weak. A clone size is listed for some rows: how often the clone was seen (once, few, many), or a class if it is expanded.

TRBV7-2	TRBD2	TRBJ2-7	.	TGTGCCAGCAGCTTAGCGGGAGGGCAGTACGAGCAGTACTTC	CASSLAGGQYEQYF
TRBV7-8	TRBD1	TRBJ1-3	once	TGTGCCAGCAGCCAAACAGGGGGGTTCTCTGGAAACACCATATATTTT	CASSQTGGFSGNTIYF
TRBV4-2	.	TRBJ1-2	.	TGTGCCAGCAGCCAAGCCAACACGGGGTTTGGTGGAGACGGCTACACCTTC	CASSQANTGFGGDGYTF
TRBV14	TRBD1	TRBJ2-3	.	TGTGCCAGCAGCCCCAGGTTGGGACAGGCCACAGATACGCAGTATTTT	CASSPRLGQATDTQYF
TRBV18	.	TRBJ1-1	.	TGTGCCAGCTCACTCTCGGTAGGGGGTTCGACTGAAGCTTTCTTT	CASSLSVGGSTEAFF
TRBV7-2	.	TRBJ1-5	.	TGTGCCAGCAGCTTACGTGGGGGCGGGCAGCCCCAGCATTTT	CASSLRGGGQPQHF
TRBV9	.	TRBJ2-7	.	TGTGCCAGCAGCGTAGCACTAGCTACCTACGAGCAGTACTTC	CASSVALATYEQYF
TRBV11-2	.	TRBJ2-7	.	TGTGCCAGCAGCCCCCCTAGCGCCCTGGAGTACGAGCAGTACTTC	CASSPPSALEYEQYF
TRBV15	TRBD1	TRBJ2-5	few	TGTGCCACCAGCAGAGTCCGAGGACAGGGAGAGACCCAGTACTTC	CATSRVRGQGETQYF
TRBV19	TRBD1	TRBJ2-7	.	TGTGCCAGTTGGGACAGGGTGTGCGAGCAGTACTTC	CASWDRVCEQYF
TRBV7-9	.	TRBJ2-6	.	TGTGCCAGCAGCTTAAAAGCCCGCGGGGCCAACGTCCTGACTTTC	CASSLKARGANVLTF
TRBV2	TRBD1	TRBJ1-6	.	TGTGCCAGCAGGGCACAGACAGGGAGGAATTCACCCCTCCACTTT	CASRAQTGRNSPLHF